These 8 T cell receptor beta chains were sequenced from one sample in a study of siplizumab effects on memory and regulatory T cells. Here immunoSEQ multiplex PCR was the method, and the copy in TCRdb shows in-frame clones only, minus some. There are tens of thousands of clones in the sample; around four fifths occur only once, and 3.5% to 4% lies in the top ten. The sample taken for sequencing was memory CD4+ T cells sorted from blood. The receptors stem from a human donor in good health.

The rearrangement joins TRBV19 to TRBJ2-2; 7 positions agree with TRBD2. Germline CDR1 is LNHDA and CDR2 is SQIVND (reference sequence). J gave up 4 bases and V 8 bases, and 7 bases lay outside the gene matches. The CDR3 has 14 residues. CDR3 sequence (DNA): TGTGCCAGTCGCGGGGGACTCTCCACCGGGGAGCTGTTTTTT. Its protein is CASRGGLSTGELFF.

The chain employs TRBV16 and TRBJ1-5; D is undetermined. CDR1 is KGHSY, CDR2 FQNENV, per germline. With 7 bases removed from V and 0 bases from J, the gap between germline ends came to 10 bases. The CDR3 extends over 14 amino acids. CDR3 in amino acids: CASTAIYSNQPQHF. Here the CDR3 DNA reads TGTGCCAGCACGGCGATCTATAGCAATCAGCCCCAGCATTTT. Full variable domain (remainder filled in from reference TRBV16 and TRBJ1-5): GEEVAQTPKHLVRGEGQKAKLYCAPIKGHSYVFWYQQVLKNEFKFLISFQNENVFDETGMPKERFSAKCLPNSPCSLEIQATKLEDSAVYFCASTAIYSNQPQHFGDGTRLSIL.

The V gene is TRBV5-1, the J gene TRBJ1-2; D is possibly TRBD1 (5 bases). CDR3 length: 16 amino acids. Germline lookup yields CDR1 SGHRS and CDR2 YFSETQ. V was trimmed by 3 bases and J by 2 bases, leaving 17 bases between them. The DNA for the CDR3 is TGCGCCAGCAGCTCCGGGGGTGCCGGGCCAAACTATGGCTACACCTTC. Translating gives CASSSGGAGPNYGYTF.

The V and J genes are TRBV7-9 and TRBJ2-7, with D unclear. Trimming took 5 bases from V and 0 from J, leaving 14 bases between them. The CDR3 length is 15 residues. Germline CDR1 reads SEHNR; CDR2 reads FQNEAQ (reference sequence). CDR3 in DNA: TGTGCCAGCAGCCAAGGATTTGGCGGCTCCTACGAGCAGTACTTC. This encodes CASSQGFGGSYEQYF.

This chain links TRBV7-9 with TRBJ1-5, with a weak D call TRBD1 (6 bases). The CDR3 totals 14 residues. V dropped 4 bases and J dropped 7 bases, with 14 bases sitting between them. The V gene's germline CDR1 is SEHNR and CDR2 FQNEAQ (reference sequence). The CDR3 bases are TGTGCCAGCAGCTCCTTTAAGGGGGGACAGCCCCAGCATTTT. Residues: CASSSFKGGQPQHF. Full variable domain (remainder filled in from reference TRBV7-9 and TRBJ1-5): DTGVSQNPRHKITKRGQNVTFRCDPISEHNRLYWYRQTLGQGPEFLTYFQNEAQLEKSRLLSDRFSAERPKGSFSTLEIQRTEQGDSAMYLCASSSFKGGQPQHFGDGTRLSIL.

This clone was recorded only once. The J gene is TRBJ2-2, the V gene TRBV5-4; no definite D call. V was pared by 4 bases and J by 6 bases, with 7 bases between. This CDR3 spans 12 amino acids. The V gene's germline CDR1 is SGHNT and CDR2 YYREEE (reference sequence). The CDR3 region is CASSQDAGELFF. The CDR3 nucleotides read TGTGCCAGCAGCCAGGATGCCGGGGAGCTGTTTTTT.

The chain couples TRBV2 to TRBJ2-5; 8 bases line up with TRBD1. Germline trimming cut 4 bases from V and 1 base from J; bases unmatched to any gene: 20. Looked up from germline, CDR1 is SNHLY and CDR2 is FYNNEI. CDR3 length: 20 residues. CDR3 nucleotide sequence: TGTGCCAGCAGTGGGGGCGAGGGGCAGGGGGCTGAATCCCCCCAAGAGACCCAGTACTTC. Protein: CASSGGEGQGAESPQETQYF.

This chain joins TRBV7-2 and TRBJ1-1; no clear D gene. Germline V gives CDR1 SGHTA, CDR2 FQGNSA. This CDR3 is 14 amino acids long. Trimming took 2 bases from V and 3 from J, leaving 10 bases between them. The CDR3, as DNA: TGTGCCAGCAGCTTACAGTCAGGCGACACTGAAGCTTTCTTT. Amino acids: CASSLQSGDTEAFF.